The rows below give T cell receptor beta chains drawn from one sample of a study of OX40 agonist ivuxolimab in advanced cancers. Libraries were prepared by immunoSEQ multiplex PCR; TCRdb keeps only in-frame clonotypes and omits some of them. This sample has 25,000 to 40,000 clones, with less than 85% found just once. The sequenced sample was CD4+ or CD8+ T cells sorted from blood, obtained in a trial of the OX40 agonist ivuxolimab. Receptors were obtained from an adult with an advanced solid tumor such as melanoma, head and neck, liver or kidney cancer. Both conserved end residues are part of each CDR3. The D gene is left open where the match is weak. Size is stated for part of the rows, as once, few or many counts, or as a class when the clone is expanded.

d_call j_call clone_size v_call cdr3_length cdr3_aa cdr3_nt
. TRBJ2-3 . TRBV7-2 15 CASSAGTITTDTQYF TGTGCCAGCAGCGCCGGGACCATAACCACAGATACGCAGTATTTT
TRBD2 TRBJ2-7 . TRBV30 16 CAWSVPWTSGIDEQYF TGTGCCTGGAGTGTACCTTGGACTAGCGGGATCGACGAGCAGTACTTC
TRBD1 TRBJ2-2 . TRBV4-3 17 CASSQDTGGKNTGELFF TGCGCCAGCAGCCAAGACACAGGGGGAAAGAACACCGGGGAGCTGTTTTTT
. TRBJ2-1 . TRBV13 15 CASSLGGSDYNEQFF TGTGCCAGCAGCTTAGGTGGTAGCGACTACAATGAGCAGTTCTTC
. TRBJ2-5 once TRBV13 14 CASSSYGTQETQYF TGTGCCAGCAGCTCCTACGGGACACAAGAGACCCAGTACTTC
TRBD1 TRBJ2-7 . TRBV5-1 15 CASSLGTGSSYEQYF TGCGCCAGCAGCCTCGGGACAGGAAGCTCCTACGAGCAGTACTTC
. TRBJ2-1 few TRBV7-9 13 CASSFGGWDEQFF TGTGCCAGCAGCTTCGGGGGATGGGATGAGCAGTTCTTC
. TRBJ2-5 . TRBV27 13 CASRGKGEETQYF TGTGCCAGCAGGGGAAAAGGGGAAGAGACCCAGTACTTC
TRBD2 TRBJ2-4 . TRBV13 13 CASSLGQPGLAIF TGTGCCAGCAGCTTAGGCCAGCCGGGACTAGCGATTTTC
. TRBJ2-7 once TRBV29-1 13 CSVLNGVSYEQYF TGCAGCGTCCTGAATGGGGTCTCCTACGAGCAGTACTTC
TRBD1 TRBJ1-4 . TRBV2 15 CASSETGATAEKLFF TGTGCCAGCAGTGAAACAGGGGCCACCGCGGAAAAACTGTTTTTT
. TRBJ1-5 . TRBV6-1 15 CASRDQRGGNQPQHF TGTGCCAGCAGAGACCAGCGAGGGGGCAATCAGCCCCAGCATTTT
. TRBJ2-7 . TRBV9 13 CASGRTDSNEQYF TGTGCCAGCGGACGGACAGACTCGAACGAGCAGTACTTC
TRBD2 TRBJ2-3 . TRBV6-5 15 CASSPAAGVGDTQYF TGTGCCAGCAGCCCTGCGGCGGGGGTAGGAGATACGCAGTATTTT
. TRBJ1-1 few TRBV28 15 CASSPIGRAYTEAFF TGTGCCAGCAGTCCCATAGGGAGGGCGTACACTGAAGCTTTCTTT
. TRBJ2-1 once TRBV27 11 CASHQGNEQFF TGTGCCAGCCACCAGGGCAATGAGCAGTTCTTC
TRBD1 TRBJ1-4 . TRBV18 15 CASSARDRVSEKLFF TGTGCCAGCTCAGCGAGGGACAGGGTTTCTGAAAAACTGTTTTTT
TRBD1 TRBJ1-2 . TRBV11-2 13 CASSFGQGYGYTF TGTGCCAGCAGCTTCGGACAGGGCTATGGCTACACCTTC
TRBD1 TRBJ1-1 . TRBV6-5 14 CASSYATGYTEAFF TGTGCCAGCAGTTACGCGACAGGGTACACTGAAGCTTTCTTT
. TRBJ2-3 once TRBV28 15 CASSLYGDRADTQYF TGTGCCAGCAGTTTATACGGGGACCGGGCAGATACGCAGTATTTT
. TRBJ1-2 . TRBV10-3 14 CAISESPVNYGYTF TGTGCCATCAGTGAGTCGCCGGTAAACTATGGCTACACCTTC
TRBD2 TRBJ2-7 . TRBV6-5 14 CASSLGLAGKKQYF TGTGCCAGCAGTTTGGGACTAGCGGGAAAAAAGCAGTACTTC
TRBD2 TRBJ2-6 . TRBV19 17 CASSKKGGGTGANVLTF TGTGCCAGTAGTAAAAAGGGCGGGGGAACTGGGGCCAACGTCCTGACTTTC
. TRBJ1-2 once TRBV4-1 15 CASSQDTWGGDGYTF TGCGCCAGCAGCCAAGATACCTGGGGAGGAGATGGCTACACCTTC
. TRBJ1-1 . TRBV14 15 CASSHLLRGGTEAFF TGTGCCAGCAGCCACCTTCTGAGAGGGGGCACTGAAGCTTTCTTT
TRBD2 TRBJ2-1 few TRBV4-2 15 CASSQEVTSGFEQFF TGTGCCAGCAGCCAAGAGGTGACTAGCGGCTTTGAGCAGTTCTTC
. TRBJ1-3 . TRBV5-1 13 CASSWSSGNTIYF TGCGCCAGCAGCTGGAGCTCTGGAAACACCATATATTTT
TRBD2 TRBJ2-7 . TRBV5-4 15 CASSYLAGVPYEQYF TGTGCCAGCAGCTATTTAGCGGGAGTGCCGTACGAGCAGTACTTC
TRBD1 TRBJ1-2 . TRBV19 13 CATNGGGALGYTF TGTGCCACCAACGGAGGGGGCGCGTTAGGCTACACCTTC
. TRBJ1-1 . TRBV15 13 CATSRDGVTEAFF TGTGCCACCAGCAGAGATGGGGTTACTGAAGCTTTCTTT
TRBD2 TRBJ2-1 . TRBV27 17 CASSLYRGLAGGDEQFF TGTGCCAGCAGTTTATACCGGGGACTAGCGGGGGGCGATGAGCAGTTCTTC